This T cell receptor (beta chain) comes out of a study of PD-1 blockade in classical Hodgkin lymphoma. TCRdb's table, derived via immunoSEQ multiplex PCR, lists solely in-frame clones and lacks some. Found here are under 20,000 clones, approximately 77% of them singletons; the top ten hold 2% to 2.5%. Time point defined: cycle 4 day 1 (C4D1), after less than seven weeks of nivolumab. Every patient was affected by relapse after autologous stem cell transplantation, while exposure to brentuximab vedotin was not uniform. Magnetic negative selection of thawed PBMCs was the method by which CD4+ T cells were purified. In this sample, this clone turned up a few times. Its antigen is currently unknown. The junction departs from the called germline gene at one end, perhaps through a read error. Germline-derived CDR1 and CDR2 are SSHAT and FNYEAQ (reference sequence). This CDR3 has 14 residues. Findings of the study overall: Baseline diversity in complete responders resembled that of newly diagnosed patients. The CD4+ diversity rise by C4D1 was clearest in complete responders. Relative to healthy donors, newly diagnosed patients reportedly had lower baseline TCR diversity, which was reported as lower still in relapsed/refractory patients.

The chain joins TRBV7-7 to TRBJ2-5, with 9 positions matching TRBD2. This clonotype was sampled from a human donor with classical Hodgkin lymphoma. The sample consisted of CD4+ T cells from blood, taken before the fourth cycle of nivolumab. CDR3 nucleotides: TGTGCTAGCAGCCTCGGACTAGCGTCCGAGACCCAGTACTTC. This sequence encodes CASSLGLASETQYF. Full variable domain (remainder filled in from reference TRBV7-7 and TRBJ2-5): GAGVSQSPRYKVTKRGQDVTLRCDPISSHATLYWYQQALGQGPEFLTYFNYEAQPDKSGLPSDRFSAERPEGSISTLTIQRTEQRDSAMYRCASSLGLASETQYFGPGTRLLVL.